The next 20 T cell receptor beta chains were all read from a single sample in a study of blood T cell repertoires in COVID-19. The protocol was immunoSEQ multiplex PCR, while the TCRdb copy is restricted to in-frame clones and leaves out a portion. Of about 90,000 clones listed, approximately 80% are singletons. Sequenced: peripheral blood. The source of these receptors is a man aged 50 to 60 with acute or convalescent COVID-19.

The V and J genes are TRBV7-2 and TRBJ2-7; 7 bases are a match to TRBD2. The CDR3 has 14 amino acids. V lost 8 bases and J lost 0; bases outside the gene matches: 7. Germline V gene sequence: CDR1 SGHTA, CDR2 FQGNSA. The CDR3 nucleotides read TGTGCCAGCGGTCCGGGGGGTTTCTCCTACGAGCAGTACTTC. Translating gives CASGPGGFSYEQYF.

The J gene is TRBJ2-1, the V gene TRBV5-1; a weak D match, TRBD2 (5 bases). V was clipped by 5 bases and J by 7 bases, with 13 bases between them. CDR3 length: 13 amino acids. Germline CDR1 SGHRS, CDR2 YFSETQ. As DNA, the CDR3 is TGCGCCAGCAGGCCCAGCGGTGCTAATGAGCAGTTCTTC. It translates to CASRPSGANEQFF.

The genes are TRBV10-2 and TRBJ1-6, with D possibly matching TRBD1 (5 bases). The germline V and J ends were trimmed by 8 bases and 9 bases, with 14 bases remaining between them. The CDR3 sequence is 13 residues long. Per the germline V gene, CDR1 is WSHSY and CDR2 is SAAADI. CDR3 bases: TGCGCCAGCTACGACAGACAAGGTTCACCCCTCCACTTT. Amino acid sequence: CASYDRQGSPLHF.

The chain combines TRBV5-4 with TRBJ2-7; 7 bases align to TRBD1. Trimming took 4 bases from V and 2 from J; bases not matched to a gene: 9. This CDR3 region has 15 residues. Germline CDR1 SGHNT, CDR2 YYREEE (reference sequence). This CDR3 is CASSTPYRGTYEQYF. The CDR3 DNA reads TGTGCCAGCAGCACCCCGTACAGGGGCACCTACGAGCAGTACTTC.

V and J are TRBV19 and TRBJ2-5, with 7 nucleotides matching TRBD2. The germline gives CDR1 LNHDA, CDR2 SQIVND (reference sequence). Trimming cost V 9 bases and J 0 bases; bases outside gene matches: 4. This CDR3 has 13 amino acids. CDR3: CASGGTYQETQYF. The CDR3 region has the DNA TGTGCCAGCGGGGGGACGTACCAAGAGACCCAGTACTTC.

CDR3 nucleotide sequence: TGCGCCAGCAGCCAAGGCCCTCTCGGGGTGGATGAGACAGGCCAACCCTATGGCTACACCTTC. It encodes CASSQGPLGVDETGQPYGYTF. This chain connects TRBV4-3 to TRBJ1-2; possible D gene TRBD1, 6 bases. Germline V gene data show CDR1 as LGHNA and CDR2 as YSLEER. V gave up 1 base and J gave up 4 bases, with 31 bases separating them. The CDR3 extends over 21 amino acids.

The rearrangement uses TRBV15 and TRBJ2-1; TRBD1 is a possible D gene (6 bases). The CDR3 extends over 16 amino acids. Germline CDR1 and CDR2: LNHNV and YYDKDF (reference sequence). Trimming cost V 0 bases and J 2 bases, with 11 bases left between them. Written as DNA, the CDR3 is TGTGCCACCAGCAGAGAGCTGTGGGGGCCCTACAATGAGCAGTTCTTC. Its protein is CATSRELWGPYNEQFF.

The chain joins TRBV18 to TRBJ2-2; 8 nucleotides agree with TRBD2. Per the germline V gene, CDR1 is KGHSH and CDR2 is LQKENI. The CDR3 sequence is 15 residues long. Unmatched junction bases numbered 3, after V lost 4 bases and J lost 2 bases. This CDR3 is CASSRTSSNTGELFF. The CDR3 DNA reads TGTGCCAGCTCACGGACTAGCTCCAACACCGGGGAGCTGTTTTTT.

The rearrangement joins TRBV5-5 to TRBJ1-1, with D hard to call. The CDR3 runs to 14 residues. Germline V gene sequence: CDR1 SGHKS, CDR2 YYEKEE (reference sequence). Trimming shortened V by 1 base and J by 3 bases, and 10 bases separated the two germline ends. CDR3 residues: CASSLSAEYTEAFF. CDR3 coding DNA: TGTGCCAGCAGCTTGTCCGCAGAATACACTGAAGCTTTCTTT. The variable domain in full, completed from reference TRBV5-5 and TRBJ1-1, reads DAGVTQSPTHLIKTRGQQVTLRCSPISGHKSVSWYQQVLGQGPQFIFQYYEKEERGRGNFPDRFSARQFPNYSSELNVNALLLGDSALYLCASSLSAEYTEAFFGQGTRLTVV.

This clone appeared a single time. V gene TRBV5-1 combines with J gene TRBJ2-3, with TRBD1 as a possible D gene (5 bases). The CDR3 is 15 amino acids. The V gene lost 0 bases and the J gene lost 3 bases, with 11 bases spanning the gap. Germline assignment: CDR1 SGHRS and CDR2 YFSETQ. The CDR3 region is CASSLDWGRTDTQYF. The CDR3 DNA follows: TGCGCCAGCAGCTTGGACTGGGGCAGGACAGATACGCAGTATTTT. The entire variable domain, with the rest obtained from reference TRBV5-1 and TRBJ2-3, is as follows: KAGVTQTPRYLIKTRGQQVTLSCSPISGHRSVSWYQQTPGQGLQFLFEYFSETQRNKGNFPGRFSGRQFSNSRSEMNVSTLELGDSALYLCASSLDWGRTDTQYFGPGTRLTVL.

The chain combines TRBV5-1 with TRBJ2-1, with D hard to call. V lost 3 bases and J 3 bases, leaving 13 bases between the germline ends. The germline V gene encodes CDR1 SGHRS and CDR2 YFSETQ. The CDR3 has 15 residues. The CDR3 DNA sequence: TGCGCCAGCAGCTCGACATTTACGAGCTACAATGAGCAGTTCTTC. Amino acid sequence: CASSSTFTSYNEQFF.

This chain connects TRBV30 to TRBJ1-3; D gene uncertain. CDR1 is GTSNPN, CDR2 SVGIG, per germline (reference sequence). V was cut by 7 bases and J by 0 bases, with 10 bases left in between. This CDR3 comprises 13 residues. CDR3 DNA sequence: TGTGCCTCCTTCGGGAGCTCTGGAAACACCATATATTTT. It is translated as CASFGSSGNTIYF.

DNA of the CDR3: TGTGCCTGGAGTGTACAGGGGAACCCAATGAAGACCCAGTACTTC. Translation gives CAWSVQGNPMKTQYF. This rearrangement joins TRBV30 to TRBJ2-5; the match to TRBD1 covers 7 bases. Germline assignment: CDR1 GTSNPN and CDR2 SVGIG (reference sequence). V was pared by 0 bases and J by 6 bases, with 10 bases of the junction left unmatched. This CDR3 spans 15 amino acids.

The chain uses TRBV7-2 and TRBJ1-5; no firm D call. V gave up 3 bases and J gave up 4 bases, with 7 bases separating them. This CDR3 region has 13 residues. Germline CDR1 and CDR2: SGHTA and FQGNSA. CDR3 protein: CASSFDLNQPQHF. The CDR3 DNA follows: TGTGCCAGCAGCTTTGACTTGAATCAGCCCCAGCATTTT. The whole variable domain, filled in from reference TRBV7-2 and TRBJ1-5, reads GAGVSQSPSNKVTEKGKDVELRCDPISGHTALYWYRQSLGQGLEFLIYFQGNSAPDKSGLPSDRFSAERTGGSVSTLTIQRTQQEDSAVYLCASSFDLNQPQHFGDGTRLSIL.

This chain links TRBV2 with TRBJ2-5; tentatively, D is TRBD1 (6 bases). V lost 0 bases to trimming and J lost 2 bases, with 10 bases between them. CDR3 length: 15 residues. CDR1 SNHLY and CDR2 FYNNEI come from the germline V gene. For the CDR3, the DNA is TGTGCCAGCAGTGAAGCGTCAGGGGCGCAAGAGACCCAGTACTTC. Encoded protein: CASSEASGAQETQYF.

The V gene is TRBV20-1, the J gene TRBJ2-5; a weak D match, TRBD2 (5 bases). The CDR3 totals 13 residues. Deletions cut 3 bases from V and 5 bases from J, with 13 bases between. Germline CDR1 reads DFQATT; CDR2 reads SNEGSKA (reference sequence). CDR3 sequence reads: CSASYPGLETQYF. The CDR3, as DNA: TGCAGTGCTAGTTACCCGGGATTGGAGACCCAGTACTTC.

V usage is TRBV11-2 and J usage is TRBJ1-2, with 7 positions matching TRBD1. Unmatched junction bases numbered 9, after V lost 5 bases and J lost 0 bases. Germline lookup yields CDR1 SGHAT and CDR2 FQNNGV. The CDR3 runs to 16 residues. The CDR3 region is CASSPPGTASNYGYTF. CDR3 nucleotide sequence: TGTGCCAGCAGCCCACCAGGGACAGCCTCTAACTATGGCTACACCTTC. The complete variable domain, with remaining parts taken from reference TRBV11-2 and TRBJ1-2, reads EAGVAQSPRYKIIEKRQSVAFWCNPISGHATLYWYQQILGQGPKLLIQFQNNGVVDDSQLPKDRFSAERLKGVDSTLKIQPAKLEDSAVYLCASSPPGTASNYGYTFGSGTRLTVV.

This clone was seen only once. CDR3 loop: CASRRESLEQYF. The CDR3 DNA reads TGTGCCAGCAGGAGGGAGTCGTTGGAGCAGTACTTC. The rearrangement joins TRBV2 to TRBJ2-7, with a possible D match to TRBD2 (5 bases). This CDR3 spans 12 amino acids. Germline V gene sequence: CDR1 SNHLY, CDR2 FYNNEI. V was trimmed by 6 bases and J by 7 bases, leaving 13 bases between them.

This clone was detected once. CDR3 in DNA: TGTGCCAGCAGTACTGGACCCCGGGGATACGAGCAGTACTTC. Encoded protein: CASSTGPRGYEQYF. V usage is TRBV6-5 and J usage is TRBJ2-7; weak D call: TRBD2 (5 bases). The CDR3 extends over 14 amino acids. Trimming pared 5 bases from V and 4 bases from J, leaving 15 bases between. Germline CDR1 and CDR2: MNHEY and SVGAGI.

V and J are TRBV2 and TRBJ1-5; 8 nucleotides line up with TRBD1. Per germline, CDR1 SNHLY and CDR2 FYNNEI. V was clipped by 4 bases and J by 4 bases; unmatched bases: 0. The CDR3 contains 13 residues. The CDR3 sequence: CASSGQGNQPQHF. The CDR3, as DNA: TGTGCCAGCAGTGGACAGGGGAATCAGCCCCAGCATTTT. Complete variable domain (other parts from reference TRBV2 and TRBJ1-5): EPEVTQTPSHQVTQMGQEVILRCVPISNHLYFYWYRQILGQKVEFLVSFYNNEISEKSEIFDDQFSVERPDGSNFTLKIRSTKLEDSAMYFCASSGQGNQPQHFGDGTRLSIL.